The next 7 T cell receptor beta chains were all read from a single sample in a study of CD8 T cells in Susac syndrome. With random hexamers, roughly 0.45 to 1 ug RNA was reverse transcribed. One entry per CDR3 protein, called by TCRdb with MiXCR from the immunoSEQ multiplex PCR reads. The sample holds some 68,000 distinct CDR3 sequences, just over 90% seen once. Sequenced input: CD4+ T cells from PBMCs. These receptors all stem from a human donor with Susac syndrome.

The genes are TRBV20-1 and TRBJ2-5; D may be TRBD1 or TRBD2 (5 bases each). The CDR3 consists of 13 residues. Trimming took 3 bases from V and 4 from J, leaving 12 bases between them. Germline values: CDR1 DFQATT, CDR2 SNEGSKA (reference sequence). This chain's CDR3 is CSASLSGGETQYF. The CDR3 DNA follows: TGCAGTGCTAGTCTATCTGGGGGAGAGACCCAGTACTTC.

The chain is built from TRBV7-9 and TRBJ2-2, with D unresolved. The V and J ends lost 5 bases and 0 bases respectively, with 10 bases between them. Germline CDR1 and CDR2: SEHNR and FQNEAQ (reference sequence). This CDR3 has 15 residues. CDR3 DNA: TGTGCCAGCAGCAAAAAGAACGCGAACACCGGGGAGCTGTTTTTT. This codes for CASSKKNANTGELFF.

The V gene is TRBV6-2 or TRBV6-3, the J gene TRBJ2-4; D might be TRBD2 (5 bases). The CDR3 is 16 amino acids. From germline, CDR1 is MNHEY and CDR2 SVGEGT. Trimming stripped 5 bases from V and 3 bases from J, with 17 bases between. CDR3 nucleotide sequence: TGTGCCAGCAGTCCCCGACTCGACGGAGGCAAAAACATTCAGTACTTC. This translates into CASSPRLDGGKNIQYF.

J is TRBJ2-1 and V is TRBV7-2; possibly TRBD2 for D (5 bases). Germline values: CDR1 SGHTA, CDR2 FQGNSA. Trimming removed 4 bases from V and 9 bases from J, with 10 bases in between. CDR3 length equals 12 residues. This chain's CDR3 is CASSSGLGEQFF. DNA of the CDR3: TGTGCCAGCAGCTCAGGACTGGGTGAGCAGTTCTTC.

This sequence joins TRBV3-1 and TRBJ1-1, with TRBD1 as a possible D gene (5 bases). CDR1 LGHDT and CDR2 YNNKEL come from the germline V gene (reference sequence). Trimming removed 5 bases at V and 4 bases at J, with 17 bases between. CDR3 length: 15 amino acids. Written as DNA, the CDR3 is TGTGCCAGCAGCGCAGAGGGGACGGTTGGCACTGAAGCTTTCTTT. Protein: CASSAEGTVGTEAFF.

This clonotype was counted once. The V and J genes are TRBV19 and TRBJ2-5, with 9 bases that match TRBD1. Germline trimming cut 5 bases from V and 7 bases from J; bases unmatched to any gene: 11. The CDR3 loop spans 15 amino acids. Germline V gene data show CDR1 as LNHDA and CDR2 as SQIVND (reference sequence). CDR3 sequence (DNA): TGTGCCAGTAGTCTCTCGACAGGGGGGCCCAGGACCCAGTACTTC. Translated: CASSLSTGGPRTQYF.

The gene calls are TRBV5-1 and TRBJ2-7, with 7 bases lining up with TRBD1. V lost 0 bases to trimming and J lost 8 bases; unmatched junction nucleotides: 5. CDR1 and CDR2 (germline): SGHRS, YFSETQ. This CDR3 comprises 13 residues. For the CDR3, the DNA is TGCGCCAGCAGCTTGGAACAGGGGAAGAAGCAGTACTTC. Amino acids: CASSLEQGKKQYF.